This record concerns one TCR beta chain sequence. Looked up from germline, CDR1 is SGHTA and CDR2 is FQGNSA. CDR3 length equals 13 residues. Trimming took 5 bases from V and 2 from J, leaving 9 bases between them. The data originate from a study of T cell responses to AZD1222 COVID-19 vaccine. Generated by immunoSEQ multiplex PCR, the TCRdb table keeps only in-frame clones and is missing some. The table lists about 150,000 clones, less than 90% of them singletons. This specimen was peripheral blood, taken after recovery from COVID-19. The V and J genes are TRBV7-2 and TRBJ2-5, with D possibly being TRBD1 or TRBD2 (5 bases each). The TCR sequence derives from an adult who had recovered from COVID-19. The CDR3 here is CASSMGRQETQYF. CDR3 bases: TGTGCCAGCAGCATGGGACGGCAAGAGACCCAGTACTTC.